Shown below are 10 T cell receptor beta chains from a single sample sequenced in a study of blood T cell repertoires in COVID-19. Profiling relied on immunoSEQ multiplex PCR, and the TCRdb table lists in-frame clones only, not all of them. Of about 120,000 clones in the sample, more than 70% were seen once. Source material: peripheral blood. Source of these receptors: a man aged 55-75 years with acute or convalescent COVID-19.

The chain carries TRBV5-1 and TRBJ2-3, with 12 bases matching TRBD2. V gave up 5 bases and J gave up 7 bases; unmatched junction bases: 5. Germline CDR1 SGHRS, CDR2 YFSETQ. This CDR3 spans 14 amino acids. The CDR3 region has the DNA TGCGCCAGCAGAAGACTAGCGGGGGCATATACGCAGTATTTT. Its translation: CASRRLAGAYTQYF.

The rearrangement joins TRBV7-2 to TRBJ2-3, with D possibly matching TRBD1 (6 bases). Germline lookup yields CDR1 SGHTA and CDR2 FQGNSA. V was trimmed by 6 bases and J by 2 bases, leaving 15 bases between them. This CDR3 has 15 amino acids. The CDR3 loop reads CASRKGDTHTDTQYF. The CDR3 bases are TGTGCCAGCAGGAAGGGGGACACACACACAGATACGCAGTATTTT.

The chain is built from TRBV28 and TRBJ2-1, with 11 bases fitting TRBD2. The germline gives CDR1 MDHEN, CDR2 SYDVKM. With V trimmed by 5 bases and J by 4 bases, 4 bases remained unmatched. The length of the CDR3 is 15 residues. The CDR3 region is CASSMTSGIYNEQFF. CDR3 DNA: TGTGCCAGCAGTATGACTAGCGGGATTTACAATGAGCAGTTCTTC.

The chain is built from TRBV11-3 and TRBJ2-2; possible D gene TRBD1, 6 bases. The length of the CDR3 is 14 residues. The germline CDR1 and CDR2 sequences are SGHNT and YENEEA. Trimming cost V 5 bases and J 1 base, with 8 bases left between them. In DNA, the CDR3 is TGTGCCAGCAGCCCGGGACAGAACACCGGGGAGCTGTTTTTT. Translation: CASSPGQNTGELFF.

This chain connects TRBV4-3 to TRBJ2-1, with a possible D match to TRBD2 (6 bases). Per germline, CDR1 LGHNA and CDR2 YSLEER. V was shortened by 0 bases and J by 9 bases, with 27 bases between the two germline ends. This CDR3 spans 19 amino acids. The CDR3 DNA reads TGCGCCAGCAGCCAAGAGGGATGGAGGGAATCCCCAGAACCGGGTGAGCAGTTCTTC. Residues: CASSQEGWRESPEPGEQFF.

This clone was seen a handful of times. The V call is TRBV27, the J call TRBJ2-4, with D perhaps matching TRBD1 (6 bases). Germline V lookup: CDR1 MNHEY, CDR2 SMNVEV (reference sequence). This CDR3 region has 15 residues. V was cut by 6 bases and J by 0 bases, with 12 bases left in between. The CDR3 DNA reads TGTGCCAGCAGCCGGACAGCCCTAGCCAAAAACATTCAGTACTTC. It is translated as CASSRTALAKNIQYF.

The DNA of the CDR3 is TGCGCCAGCAGCCCCGGGACAGAAAGCTCCTACAATGAGCAGTTCTTC. It yields the protein CASSPGTESSYNEQFF. The V call is TRBV5-1, the J call TRBJ2-1; 7 bases are shared with TRBD1. CDR1 and CDR2 from the germline V gene are SGHRS and YFSETQ. The CDR3 has 16 residues. After removal of 4 bases from V and 0 bases from J, the junction contained 7 bases not matched to a gene.

This clone occurred a few times. This sequence joins TRBV10-3 and TRBJ1-5; 8 bases match TRBD1. V gave up 2 bases and J gave up 6 bases; unmatched junction bases: 6. Germline loops: CDR1 ENHRY, CDR2 SYGVKD. This CDR3 has 15 amino acids. CDR3 in amino acids: CAISEDRGGSQPQHF. The CDR3 DNA reads TGTGCCATCAGTGAGGACAGGGGAGGGAGTCAGCCCCAGCATTTT.

The chain has TRBV6-2 or TRBV6-3 and TRBJ2-7; 9 bases map to TRBD1. Germline V gene lookup returns CDR1 MNHEY and CDR2 SVGEGT. The CDR3 extends over 17 amino acids. With 0 bases clipped from V and 2 bases from J, the junction kept 8 bases outside the gene matches. CDR3 amino acids: CASSYSLDRGSTYEQYF. As DNA, the CDR3 is TGTGCCAGCAGTTACTCCTTGGACAGGGGATCCACCTACGAGCAGTACTTC.

The chain couples TRBV28 to TRBJ1-6; 9 bases map to TRBD1. This CDR3 region has 16 residues. The J segment lost 5 bases and the V segment lost 5 bases, leaving 7 bases of the junction unmatched. Germline lookup yields CDR1 MDHEN and CDR2 SYDVKM. CDR3 protein: CASSPMTGGNNSPLHF. In DNA, the CDR3 is TGTGCCAGCAGTCCCATGACAGGGGGGAATAATTCACCCCTCCACTTT.